The sequence of this T cell receptor (beta chain) was determined in a study of cytomegalovirus exposure and HLA in healthy donors. Whole-study context: A later analysis reported the roughly 130 validation repertoires used the same platform as the roughly 670 first-cohort repertoires. General observations from the study: Despite most TCR sequences being rare, some public TCRs occurred in many donors. It was approximately 150 TCR beta chains that were listed as cytomegalovirus-associated.

TCRdb's copy holds only in-frame clones and misses some; the assay was immunoSEQ multiplex PCR. The sample includes more than 140,000 clones, roughly nine tenths of them seen just once. Note on this clone: Its antigen is undetermined.

The sample comprised PBMCs. This TCR derives from a woman between 18 and 29 years old in good health and CMV-seropositive.

Here the CDR3 reads CASSFSPRQRNNYGYTF. The CDR3 bases are TGTGCCAGCAGCTTTTCGCCGCGACAGAGAAATAACTATGGCTACACCTTC. The chain recombines TRBV7-9 with TRBJ1-2; perhaps TRBD1 as D (5 bases). Per germline, CDR1 SEHNR and CDR2 FQNEAQ (reference sequence). The CDR3 covers 17 residues. Trimming shortened V by 3 bases and J by 1 base, and 18 bases separated the two germline ends.